Detailed here is one TCR beta chain. Per germline, CDR1 LNHDA and CDR2 SQIVND (reference sequence). CDR3 length: 15 residues. The ends were cut back, 5 bases at V and 6 bases at J, with 17 bases in the middle. Living in about two dozen US areas, the participants were between about 18 and 100 years of age. This specimen belongs to a study of blood T cell repertoires in COVID-19. The wider study: COVID-19 samples collected from the United States, Italy and Spain covered acute and convalescent phases.

Here immunoSEQ multiplex PCR was the method, and the copy in TCRdb shows in-frame clones only, minus some. The sample gives 300,000 to 500,000 clones, around 90% of which show up once; around 2.1% is in the top ten. The sequence was collected from a woman aged 35 to 49 with acute COVID-19. Input material: PBMCs or T cells enriched from blood (not recorded which). The genes are TRBV19 and TRBJ1-5, with D tentatively TRBD1 (6 bases). Written as DNA, the CDR3 is TGTGCCAGTAGTGACCGAGACAGGTGGGCTCAGCCCCAGCATTTT. Protein product: CASSDRDRWAQPQHF.